The 10 T cell receptor beta chains in this list originate from one sample, sequenced in a study of CD8+ T cells in alopecia areata. Extraction and reverse transcription of RNA yielded cDNA as the sequencing template. The protocol was immunoSEQ multiplex PCR, while the TCRdb copy is restricted to in-frame clones and leaves out a portion. The data contain 70,000 to 95,000 clones, roughly half of them seen just once; the ten biggest clones take up 5.5% to 6.5%. The sequenced sample was NKG2D-high CD8+ T cells sorted from blood. These receptors originate from a human donor with alopecia areata.

In DNA, the CDR3 is TGTGCCAGCAGCAAACTAGCGGCAAGCTCCTACGAGCAGTACTTC. This encodes CASSKLAASSYEQYF. The chain has TRBV28 and TRBJ2-7; 8 bases are shared with TRBD2. The CDR3 has 15 residues. CDR1 MDHEN and CDR2 SYDVKM come from the germline V gene. V was clipped by 6 bases and J by 0 bases; unmatched bases: 7.

For the CDR3, the DNA is TGTGCCAGCAGTTATTCGCCCGGGGGAAGTGAAGCTTTCTTT. Its protein product is CASSYSPGGSEAFF. This chain links TRBV6-5 with TRBJ1-1, with a weak D call TRBD1 (5 bases). V was clipped by 3 bases and J by 7 bases, with 15 bases between them. The germline gives CDR1 MNHEY, CDR2 SVGAGI. This CDR3 contains 14 residues.

The chain is built from TRBV7-2 and TRBJ2-1, with a tentative D call TRBD2 (5 bases). Per germline, CDR1 SGHTA and CDR2 FQGNSA. V was pared by 5 bases and J by 8 bases, with 13 bases between. CDR3 size: 13 residues. CDR3 amino acids: CASSPGFMDEQFF. DNA of the CDR3: TGTGCCAGCAGCCCGGGATTCATGGATGAGCAGTTCTTC.

This chain uses TRBV11-2 with TRBJ1-4; TRBD1 might be the D (5 bases). Germline V lookup: CDR1 SGHAT, CDR2 FQNNGV. CDR3 length equals 12 residues. Trimming shortened V by 1 base and J by 13 bases, and 10 bases separated the two germline ends. DNA of the CDR3: TGTGCCAGCAGCTTAGTCACAGGAGGACTGTTTTTT. It is translated as CASSLVTGGLFF.

There are a few counts of this clone. Here the CDR3 DNA reads TGTGCCAGCAGTGTACAGGGGGCGATGAACACTGAAGCTTTCTTT. It encodes CASSVQGAMNTEAFF. This chain uses TRBV2 with TRBJ1-1; 9 nucleotides agree with TRBD1. The CDR3 extends over 15 amino acids. V lost 4 bases to trimming and J lost 0 bases; unmatched junction nucleotides: 3. Germline assignment: CDR1 SNHLY and CDR2 FYNNEI.

The chain recombines TRBV27 with TRBJ2-7, with D unclear. Germline assignment: CDR1 MNHEY and CDR2 SMNVEV (reference sequence). The V end was cut by 4 bases, the J end by 5 bases, with 9 bases between. This CDR3 region has 12 residues. The CDR3: CASSSTPDEQYF. In nucleotides, the CDR3 is TGTGCCAGCAGTTCGACCCCAGACGAGCAGTACTTC.

This clone was counted only a few times. CDR3 nucleotide sequence: TGTGCCAGCAGTCAGGGGGGCAATCAGCCCCAGCATTTT. Amino acid sequence: CASSQGGNQPQHF. The V call is TRBV27, the J call TRBJ1-5; 7 bases fit TRBD1. Trimming at V came to 5 bases and at J to 2 bases, leaving 0 bases not matched to a gene. This CDR3 has 13 amino acids. Germline loops: CDR1 MNHEY, CDR2 SMNVEV (reference sequence).

V usage is TRBV14 and J usage is TRBJ2-1, with D perhaps matching TRBD2 (6 bases). Between the trimmed V and J ends, which lost 0 bases and 9 bases, there was a span of 15 bases. CDR3 size: 15 residues. The germline CDR1 and CDR2 sequences are SGHDN and FVKESK. CDR3 DNA: TGTGCCAGCAGCCAAGACGGACGGGGACTGGCTGAGCAGTTCTTC. It specifies CASSQDGRGLAEQFF.

In nucleotides, the CDR3 is TGTGCCAGCAGCCAAGAGGCGTCACTAGGACCGAGAGAGACCCAGTACTTC. Translating gives CASSQEASLGPRETQYF. The rearrangement joins TRBV4-2 to TRBJ2-5; D might be TRBD2 (5 bases). Trimming stripped 0 bases from V and 4 bases from J, with 18 bases between. CDR3 length: 17 residues. CDR1 and CDR2 from the germline V gene are LGHNA and YNFKEQ.

The V gene is TRBV5-6, the J gene TRBJ2-7, with D perhaps being TRBD1 or TRBD2 (6 bases each). This CDR3 is built from 14 residues. Germline CDR1 reads SGHDT; CDR2 reads YYEEEE. Trimming took off 0 bases at V and 6 bases at J, with 13 bases between the two ends. CDR3 in DNA: TGTGCCAGCAGCTTGGGTGTAGGAGGGGGCGAGCAGTACTTC. This gives the protein CASSLGVGGGEQYF.